Presented here are 2 T cell receptor beta chains from one specimen sequenced in a study of vaccination effects on CD4 cells after COVID-19. TCRdb keeps only in-frame clones here, not all; method: immunoSEQ multiplex PCR. The sample records fewer than 90,000 clones, more than 60% being singletons. Before any sequencing was done, the ViraFEST assay used viral peptide pools to expand antigen-specific CD4+ T cells. It was after around 10 days of culture that CD4+ T cells were isolated. Participants were given two doses of BNT162b2 or mRNA-1273 vaccine. These receptors lack a known antigen. Specimen: CD4+ T cells from PBMCs cultured with HCoV-OC43 spike peptides, collected after COVID-19 vaccination. Specified subset: HCoV-OC43 spike overlapping peptide pool stimulation. These receptors all stem from a human donor who received a COVID-19 vaccine.

CDR3 nucleotides: TGTGCCAGCAGCGCGTCTACATATACCGGGGAGCTGTTTTTT. Its translation is CASSASTYTGELFF. The J gene is TRBJ2-2, the V gene TRBV9; D is uncertain. Trimming left V 3 bases short and J 5 bases short, with 11 bases between. Germline V gene sequence: CDR1 SGDLS, CDR2 YYNGEE. The CDR3 length is 14 residues. The variable domain in full, with the rest retrieved from reference TRBV9 and TRBJ2-2, is DSGVTQTPKHLITATGQRVTLRCSPRSGDLSVYWYQQSLDQGLQFLIQYYNGEERAKGNILERFSAQQFPDLHSELNLSSLELGDSALYFCASSASTYTGELFFGEGSRLTVL.

This chain links TRBV6-6 with TRBJ2-5; D gene uncertain. V was clipped by 8 bases and J by 2 bases, with 9 bases between them. The CDR3 length is 12 residues. The V gene's germline CDR1 is MNHNY and CDR2 SVGAGI (reference sequence). The CDR3 loop is CASGSRQETQYF. The CDR3 DNA reads TGTGCCAGCGGTTCTAGACAAGAGACCCAGTACTTC.